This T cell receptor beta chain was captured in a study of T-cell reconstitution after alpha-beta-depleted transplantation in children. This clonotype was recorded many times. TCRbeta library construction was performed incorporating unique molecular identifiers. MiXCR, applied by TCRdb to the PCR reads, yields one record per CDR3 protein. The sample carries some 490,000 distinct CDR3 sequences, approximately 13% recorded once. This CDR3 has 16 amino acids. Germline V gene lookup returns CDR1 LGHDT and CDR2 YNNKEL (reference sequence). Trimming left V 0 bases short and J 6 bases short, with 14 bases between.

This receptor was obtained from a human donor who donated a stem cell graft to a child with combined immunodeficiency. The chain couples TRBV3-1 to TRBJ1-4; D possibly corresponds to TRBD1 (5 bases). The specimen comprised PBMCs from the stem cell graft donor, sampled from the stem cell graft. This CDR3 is CASSQDDGTPHEKLFF. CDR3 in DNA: TGTGCCAGCAGCCAAGATGATGGGACCCCGCATGAAAAACTGTTTTTT.